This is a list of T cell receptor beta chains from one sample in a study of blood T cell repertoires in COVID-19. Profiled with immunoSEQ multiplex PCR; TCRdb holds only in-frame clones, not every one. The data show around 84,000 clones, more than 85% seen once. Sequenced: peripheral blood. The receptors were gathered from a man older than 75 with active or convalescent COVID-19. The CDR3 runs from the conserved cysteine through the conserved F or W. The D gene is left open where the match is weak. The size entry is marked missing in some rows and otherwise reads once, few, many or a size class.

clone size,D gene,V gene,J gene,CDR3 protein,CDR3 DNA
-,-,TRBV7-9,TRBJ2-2,CASSLVGGEDTGELFF,TGTGCCAGCAGCTTAGTTGGGGGCGAGGACACCGGGGAGCTGTTTTTT
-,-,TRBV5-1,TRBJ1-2,CASSFRDKLGYTF,TGCGCCAGCAGCTTCCGGGACAAACTTGGCTACACCTTC
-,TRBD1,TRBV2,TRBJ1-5,CASSEARGRLGQPQHF,TGTGCCAGCAGTGAAGCGAGGGGGCGCCTTGGTCAGCCCCAGCATTTT
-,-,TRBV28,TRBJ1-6,CASSTEGGFNSPLHF,TGTGCCAGCAGTACAGAGGGGGGGTTTAATTCACCCCTCCACTTT
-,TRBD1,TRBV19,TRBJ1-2,CASSIGDRGRGGYTF,TGTGCCAGTAGTATCGGGGACAGGGGCCGGGGGGGCTACACCTTC
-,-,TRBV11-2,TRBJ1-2,CASSLEPASMRWYGYTF,TGTGCCAGCAGCTTAGAGCCGGCTTCAATGCGGTGGTATGGCTACACCTTC
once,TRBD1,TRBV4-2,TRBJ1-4,CASSQPGGSREKLFF,TGTGCCAGCAGCCAACCAGGGGGCTCGAGGGAAAAACTGTTTTTT
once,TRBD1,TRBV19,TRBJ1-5,CASSILGDRGSSNQPQHF,TGTGCCAGTAGTATACTTGGGGACAGGGGTTCGAGCAATCAGCCCCAGCATTTT
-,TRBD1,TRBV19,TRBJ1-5,CASSIQGGRGNQPQHF,TGTGCCAGTAGTATCCAGGGGGGACGTGGCAATCAGCCCCAGCATTTT
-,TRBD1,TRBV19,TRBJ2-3,CATGQGSTDTQYF,TGTGCCACCGGACAGGGATCCACAGATACGCAGTATTTT
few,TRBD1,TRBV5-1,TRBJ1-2,CASSYGGGQGFGGYTF,TGCGCCAGCAGCTATGGCGGGGGACAGGGGTTTGGAGGCTACACCTTC
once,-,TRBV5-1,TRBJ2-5,CASLDTAMPTETQYF,TGCGCCAGCTTGGATACAGCTATGCCCACAGAGACCCAGTACTTC
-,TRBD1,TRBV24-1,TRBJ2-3,CATSVTGSTDTQYF,TGTGCCACCAGTGTGACAGGGAGCACAGATACGCAGTATTTT
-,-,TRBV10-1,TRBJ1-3,CASERTRDTSSGNTIYF,TGCGCCAGCGAACGAACCCGGGACACCAGCTCTGGAAACACCATATATTTT
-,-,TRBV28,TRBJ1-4,CASSFPAVEKKLFF,TGTGCCAGCAGTTTCCCGGCTGTGGAGAAAAAACTGTTTTTT
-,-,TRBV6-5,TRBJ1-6,CASSPREDNSPLHF,TGTGCCAGCAGTCCCCGGGAAGATAATTCACCCCTCCACTTT
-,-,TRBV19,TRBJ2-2,CASSASVSELFF,TGTGCCAGTAGCGCCTCGGTTAGTGAGCTGTTTTTT
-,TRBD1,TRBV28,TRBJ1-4,CASSTRTGGREKLFF,TGTGCCAGCAGTACCCGGACAGGGGGCCGGGAAAAACTGTTTTTT
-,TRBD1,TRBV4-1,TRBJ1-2,CASSQAQGTNYGYTF,TGCGCCAGCAGCCAAGCACAGGGGACTAACTATGGCTACACCTTC
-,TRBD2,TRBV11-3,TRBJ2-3,CASSFSGDTDTQYF,TGTGCCAGCAGCTTTAGCGGGGATACAGATACGCAGTATTTT
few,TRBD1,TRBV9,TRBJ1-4,CASSAAGTGGLTNEKLFF,TGTGCCAGCAGCGCCGCCGGGACAGGGGGCCTTACTAATGAAAAACTGTTTTTT
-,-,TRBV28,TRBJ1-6,CATSTESSYNSPLHF,TGTGCCACCTCAACGGAGAGCTCCTATAATTCACCCCTCCACTTT
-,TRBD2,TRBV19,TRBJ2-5,CAIGTSGSETQYF,TGTGCCATTGGGACTAGCGGGAGTGAGACCCAGTACTTC
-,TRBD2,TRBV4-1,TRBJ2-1,CASSPRLAGGPSTYNEQFF,TGCGCCAGCAGCCCACGACTAGCGGGGGGGCCCTCAACCTACAATGAGCAGTTCTTC
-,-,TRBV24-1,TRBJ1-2,CATSDFSDGYTF,TGTGCCACCAGTGATTTTTCTGATGGCTACACCTTC
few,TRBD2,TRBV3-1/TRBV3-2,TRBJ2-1,CASSHGLAGQFF,TGTGCCAGCAGCCACGGACTAGCGGGGCAGTTCTTC